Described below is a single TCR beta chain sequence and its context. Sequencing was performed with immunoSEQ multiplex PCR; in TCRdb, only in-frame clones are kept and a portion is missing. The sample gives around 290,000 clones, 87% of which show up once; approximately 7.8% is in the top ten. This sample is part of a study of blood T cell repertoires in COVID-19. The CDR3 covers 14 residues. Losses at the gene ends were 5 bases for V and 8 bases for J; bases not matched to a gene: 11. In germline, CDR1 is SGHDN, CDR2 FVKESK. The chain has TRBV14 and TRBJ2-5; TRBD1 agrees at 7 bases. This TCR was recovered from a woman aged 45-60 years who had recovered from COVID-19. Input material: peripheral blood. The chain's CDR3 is CASSDRDSVKTQYF. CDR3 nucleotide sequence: TGTGCCAGCAGCGACCGGGACAGCGTGAAAACCCAGTACTTC.